This entry is about one T cell receptor beta chain. Its antigen remains unknown. Primers: 60 Vbeta forward and 13 Jbeta reverse. This table comes from immunoSEQ multiplex PCR, and its TCRdb copy is limited to in-frame clones, with some not included. The repertoire includes under 150,000 clones, about 80% of them detected once, and 2.7% sits in the top ten. The data were taken from a study of cytomegalovirus exposure and HLA in healthy donors. Study overall: Prior work identified 100 million to 130 million unique TCR beta sequences in some 200 million T cells.

This CDR3 has 17 residues. Germline V CDR1 and CDR2: SGHAT, FQNNGV. Germline trimming cut 0 bases from V and 6 bases from J; bases unmatched to any gene: 9. The study's findings and limits: For most TCR beta V segments, an earlier analysis put the productive rate at about 87% or about 30% of the time.

The source is a boy younger than 10 in good health and CMV-seronegative. The chain links TRBV11-2 to TRBJ2-1, with 9 bases aligning to TRBD2. The sample consisted of PBMCs. CDR3 DNA sequence: TGTGCCAGCAGCTTAGATCAGCGACTAGCGGCCCCCAATGAGCAGTTCTTC. Residues: CASSLDQRLAAPNEQFF. Using reference TRBV11-2 and TRBJ2-1 for the parts outside the CDR3, the full variable domain is EAGVAQSPRYKIIEKRQSVAFWCNPISGHATLYWYQQILGQGPKLLIQFQNNGVVDDSQLPKDRFSAERLKGVDSTLKIQPAKLEDSAVYLCASSLDQRLAAPNEQFFGPGTRLTVL.